This TCR beta chain was sequenced for a study of response to subunit inactivated influenza vaccine (dated by TCRdb to about 2018). Study-level background: Deep quantitative profiling of the T cell receptor repertoire was used in the study to follow responses to a trivalent subunit inactivated influenza vaccine.

General study outcomes and caveats: The authors suggested that each seasonal influenza vaccination may recruit only a limited number of new T cells.

Looking up the germline V gene yields CDR1 SGHTA and CDR2 FQGNSA. From the cysteine through the phenylalanine, the CDR3 covers 13 amino acids. CDR3 DNA is the only sequence kept; it has 39 bases, read in frame from the first base. V was cut back by 1 base and J by 1 base, leaving a gap of 4 bases between them. As concerns this clonotype: Which antigen it targets is not known. Within one base of it there is no much larger clone, and no base qualities were kept.

Library prep was done by RT-PCR. The sequencer was an Illumina HiSeq 2500. The public reads were run again by TCRdb, first through fastp at Q25 and then through MiXCR, and only productive beta chains were kept. Each CDR3 protein gets just one entry, which takes the most common genes and DNA from the rows behind it. In this sample the table shows hundreds of thousands of distinct CDR3 sequences, about 11% of which occur a single time. The ten largest clones add up to more than 9.5% of the sample. These same records also appear under a second study, on T cells expressing NK-cell markers. As described in the second report: TCR beta cDNA libraries were made by 5'RACE template switching that added a universal primer site and unique molecular identifiers. Three sorted T-cell subsets (CD3+CD56+NKG2C+, CD3+CD56+NKG2C- and CD3+CD56-NKG2C+) from eight donors had their TCR beta-chain repertoires profiled. Seven of the eight sequenced donors were HCMV-seropositive and one was HCMV-seronegative. In several experiments an anti-gammadeltaTCR antibody was added to restrict sorting to alphabetaTCR-expressing T cells. In about six donors, the dominant CD3+CD56+NKG2C+ clonotypes were found to rank among the top 10 CD8+ clonotypes and to make up about 1.0-7.5% of CD8+ T cells. Those dominant clonotypes were again the most abundant among CD3+CD56-NKG2C+ cells in a few donors, at about 25-65%. Whether the expanded NKG2C-expressing T cell clones were specific for HCMV antigens was left unclear. Randomly selected healthy volunteers, three men and five women, were used as the eight sequenced donors. HCMV-specific IgG was detected in serum with a commercial ELISA kit to determine HCMV serostatus. Ficoll density gradient centrifugation was used to isolate peripheral blood mononuclear cells from blood. Bulk peripheral blood T-cell repertoires were additionally sequenced from unsorted PBMC for over 5 donors. cDNA synthesis was primed from the TCR beta constant segment, followed by two successive PCR amplification steps. Illumina HiSeq 2000/2500, MiSeq or NextSeq was used to sequence libraries as 2 x 150 bp reads. MIGEC was used to demultiplex reads and group the reads by UMI, and MiTCR was used to assemble and quantify clonotypes. To exclude erroneous sequences, any TCR cDNA sequence not supported by at least two reads was discarded. Downstream repertoire analysis used the tcR package, and clonotypes were matched across fractions by CDR3 nucleotide sequence plus V segment. VDJmatch was used to annotate antigen specificity against VDJdb, with one amino acid substitution allowed in CDR3.

This TCR was sampled from a man between 50 and 59 years old who received an inactivated influenza vaccine. Donor details come from another sample of the same person, matched by shared clones. Recombination linked TRBV7-2 to TRBJ2-5; the D gene identity is not certain. The sequences come from PBMCs from blood, collected on the day of vaccination. The nucleotide sequence reads TGTGCCAGCAGCTTAGAGTTCCAAGAGACCCAGTACTTC. Translation gives CASSLEFQETQYF.